Below are 26 T cell receptor beta chains sequenced from a single sample in a study of T cells in women clearing cervical HPV infection. Some clones are missing from TCRdb's copy, which holds only in-frame ones; the method was immunoSEQ multiplex PCR. Its table records about 23,000 clones. Sample: blood buffy coat. Receptors were obtained from a woman aged 18 to 75 with a cervical HPV16 infection that either progressed to CIN3+ or cleared (not recorded which).

Details on this clone: The sequence runs out 3 residues before the end of the CDR3; the remainder is reconstructed from the germline J gene. V is TRBV6-2 or TRBV6-3 and J is TRBJ2-1; 8 nucleotides align to TRBD2. The CDR3 loop spans 13 amino acids. The V segment lost 4 bases and the J segment 7 bases; nucleotides outside the gene matches: 3. Germline V gene lookup returns CDR1 MNHEY and CDR2 SVGEGT. CDR3 sequence: CASSSGGANEQFF. Partial CDR3 DNA: TGTGCCAGCAGTTCCGGGGGGGCGAATGAG.

Concerning this clone: From the germline J gene comes the end of the CDR3, since the read stops 3 residues before it. This chain uses TRBV5-4 with TRBJ1-2, with 8 positions matching TRBD1. With V trimmed by 4 bases and J by 3 bases, 2 bases remained unmatched. The germline V gene has CDR1 SGHNT and CDR2 YYREEE (reference sequence). CDR3 size: 13 residues. The CDR3 sequence: CASSPQGDYGYTF. The sequenced part of the CDR3 DNA is TGTGCCAGCAGCCCACAGGGGGACTATGGC. Complete variable domain (other parts from reference TRBV5-4 and TRBJ1-2): ETGVTQSPTHLIKTRGQQVTLRCSSQSGHNTVSWYQQALGQGPQFIFQYYREEENGRGNFPPRFSGLQFPNYSSELNVNALELDDSALYLCASSPQGDYGYTFGSGTRLTVV.

With respect to this clone: The read ends 3 residues before the CDR3 terminus; that terminus is restored from the germline J gene. The chain carries TRBV7-3 and TRBJ2-3, with 11 bases that match TRBD1. The CDR3 is 16 amino acids. V trimming: 5 bases; J trimming: 3 bases; junction bases outside the gene matches: 7. Germline loops: CDR1 SGHTA, CDR2 FQGTGA. The CDR3 sequence: CASSAPGTGGTDTQYF. The CDR3 DNA, read in part, is TGTGCCAGCAGCGCCCCCGGGACAGGGGGAACAGATACG.

In the case of this clone: Read sequence stops 3 residues before the CDR3 end, and the germline J gene provides the missing end. This chain joins TRBV5-6 and TRBJ1-6; D ambiguous. Germline lookup yields CDR1 SGHDT and CDR2 YYEEEE. CDR3 length: 13 residues. Between the trimmed V and J ends, which lost 1 base and 6 bases, there was a span of 5 bases. The CDR3 loop reads CASSLSRNSPLHF. CDR3 DNA, as far as it was read: TGTGCCAGCAGCTTGAGCCGTAATTCACCC.

CDR3 sequence reads: CASSFQRRGETQYF. The part of the CDR3 DNA that was read is TGCGCCAGCAGCTTCCAGCGCCGGGGAGAGACC. The rearrangement joins TRBV5-1 to TRBJ2-5; tentatively, D is TRBD2 (5 bases). The CDR3 extends 3 residues past the end of the read, so its final part is completed from the germline J gene. This CDR3 contains 14 residues. Trimming stripped 2 bases from V and 4 bases from J, with 12 bases between. Germline V gives CDR1 SGHRS, CDR2 YFSETQ.

Points on this clone: The CDR3 end falls 3 residues outside the read, so it is completed with the germline J gene. The chain employs TRBV5-4 and TRBJ1-2; D is possibly TRBD1 (5 bases). This CDR3 comprises 14 residues. V was pared by 4 bases and J by 2 bases, with 12 bases between. Germline V gives CDR1 SGHNT, CDR2 YYREEE (reference sequence). CDR3 DNA, as far as it was read: TGTGCCAGCAGCCATTTAACAGGAAACTATGGC. Its translation: CASSHLTGNYG. The whole CDR3 region reads CASSHLTGNYGYTF.

Comments on this clone: With the read ending 3 residues before the CDR3 end, the germline J gene is used to fill in that end. The chain carries TRBV11-2 and TRBJ1-2, with TRBD1 identical over 9 bases. The CDR3 is made up of 12 amino acids. Germline loops: CDR1 SGHAT, CDR2 FQNNGV. The sequenced CDR3 bases are TGTGCCAGCAGCCGACAGGGGGGCGGC. Amino acids: CASSRQGGG. The full CDR3 sequence reads CASSRQGGGYTF.

In the case of this clone: From the germline J gene comes the end of the CDR3, since the read stops 3 residues before it. The chain carries TRBV19 and TRBJ1-2; D is unresolved. Germline CDR1 and CDR2: LNHDA and SQIVND (reference sequence). Trimming left V 10 bases short and J 0 bases short, with 12 bases between. The CDR3 has 13 amino acids. The part of the CDR3 DNA that was read is TGTGCCACCACTGATGTAGCTAACTATGGC. Translating gives CATTDVANYG. The entire CDR3 is CATTDVANYGYTF.

In regard to this clone: The read halts 3 residues ahead of the CDR3 end, with the missing end drawn from the germline J gene. This sequence joins TRBV20-1 and TRBJ2-3; TRBD1 matches at 7 bases. After removal of 1 base from V and 0 bases from J, the junction contained 4 bases not matched to a gene. The CDR3 covers 15 residues. The germline CDR1 and CDR2 sequences are DFQATT and SNEGSKA (reference sequence). CDR3 in amino acids: CSARGRQGSTDTQYF. The covered CDR3 bases are TGCAGTGCTAGAGGCCGACAGGGTAGCACAGATACG.

In the case of this clone: The read is 3 residues too short to cover the CDR3 end, so that end is filled in from the germline J gene. V usage is TRBV20-1 and J usage is TRBJ1-4; D gene unclear. The CDR3 spans 15 residues. Germline V gene lookup returns CDR1 DFQATT and CDR2 SNEGSKA (reference sequence). V dropped 6 bases and J dropped 0 bases, with 14 bases sitting between them. The sequenced CDR3 bases are TGCAGTGCCTCTGGTAGGACTGCAACTAATGAAAAA. This encodes CSASGRTATNEK. The whole CDR3 sequence is CSASGRTATNEKLFF.

CDR3 residues: CASSALRVVIEAFF. The sequenced part of the CDR3 DNA is TGCGCCAGCAGTGCCCTTCGGGTTGTAATTGAA. The J gene is TRBJ1-1, the V gene TRBV10-1; D call uncertain. The CDR3 end lies 3 residues beyond the end of the read and is filled in from the germline J gene. This CDR3 contains 14 residues. Trimming pared 4 bases from V and 7 bases from J, leaving 16 bases between. Per the germline V gene, CDR1 is WNHNN and CDR2 is SYGVQD (reference sequence).

As regards this clone: The read halts 3 residues ahead of the CDR3 end, with the missing end drawn from the germline J gene. The gene calls are TRBV30 and TRBJ1-6, with D maybe TRBD1 (5 bases). Germline V gene data show CDR1 as GTSNPN and CDR2 as SVGIG (reference sequence). The V end was cut by 2 bases, the J end by 8 bases, with 10 bases between. The CDR3 contains 13 residues. This chain's CDR3 is CAWSLQGDSPLHF. The CDR3 bases that were read are TGTGCCTGGAGTCTTCAGGGCGATTCACCC.

A note on this clone: The sequenced fragment ends 3 residues before the CDR3 boundary, so the rest is inferred from the germline J gene. The chain combines TRBV6-2 or TRBV6-3 with TRBJ2-3; 8 bases are a match to TRBD1. This CDR3 is 16 amino acids long. The V gene's germline CDR1 is MNHEY and CDR2 SVGEGT. V shed 2 bases, J shed 0 bases, and the junction held 4 bases outside the gene matches. The sequenced part of the CDR3 DNA is TGTGCCAGCAGTTACACGGACAGGGAAAGCACAGATACG. Protein: CASSYTDRESTDT. The complete CDR3 reads CASSYTDRESTDTQYF.

This CDR3 is CASSQGLAQETQYF. CDR3 bases read: TGTGCCAGCAGCCAAGGACTAGCACAAGAGACG. The V and J genes are TRBV5-6 and TRBJ2-3; 8 bases fit TRBD2. The missing CDR3 end, 3 residues past where the read stops, is filled in from the germline J gene. CDR1 and CDR2 from the germline V gene are SGHDT and YYEEEE. The CDR3 contains 14 residues.

Points on this clone: Sequencing ends 3 residues short of the CDR3 end; the germline J gene provides the rest. The rearrangement uses TRBV5-6 and TRBJ1-5; no clear D gene. The V end lost 0 bases, the J end lost 6 bases, and 4 bases lay between the germline ends. Germline loops: CDR1 SGHDT, CDR2 YYEEEE. This CDR3 comprises 12 residues. The CDR3 loop is CASSLGAQPQHF. The DNA read from the CDR3 is TGTGCCAGCAGCTTGGGGGCTCAGCCC.

On this clone itself: The read comes to an end 3 residues before the CDR3 does, leaving the germline J gene to fill in the end. This rearrangement joins TRBV20-1 to TRBJ2-3; the match to TRBD2 covers 8 bases. Germline CDR1 DFQATT, CDR2 SNEGSKA (reference sequence). The CDR3 totals 15 residues. V shed 4 bases and J 2 bases; nucleotides not matched to a gene: 8. CDR3 DNA (partial): TGCAGTGCTAAAGGACTAGCCCTATCCACAGATACG. As protein: CSAKGLALSTDT. The full CDR3 protein reads CSAKGLALSTDTQYF.

About this clone: The sequenced fragment ends 3 residues before the CDR3 boundary, so the rest is inferred from the germline J gene. The gene calls are TRBV30 and TRBJ2-1; 7 positions match TRBD1. The CDR3 contains 14 residues. Germline CDR1 and CDR2: GTSNPN and SVGIG (reference sequence). Trimming at V came to 5 bases and at J to 8 bases, leaving 12 bases not matched to a gene. This CDR3 reads CAWSGQTLRDEQFF. The covered CDR3 bases are TGTGCCTGGTCGGGACAGACGCTTCGGGATGAG.

As for this clone: The read gets to within 3 residues of the CDR3 end, and the germline J gene fills in the rest. The chain is built from TRBV6-4 and TRBJ2-1; the match to TRBD2 covers 13 bases. The J segment lost 8 bases and the V segment lost 7 bases, leaving 8 bases of the junction unmatched. The CDR3 has 15 amino acids. CDR1 is MRHNA and CDR2 is SNTAGT in the germline V gene. This CDR3 is CASTRTSGSKDEQFF. The covered CDR3 bases are TGTGCCAGCACCCGGACTAGCGGGAGTAAAGATGAG.

As concerns this clone: The read ends 3 residues shy of where the CDR3 ends; the end is completed using the germline J gene. The chain employs TRBV5-1 and TRBJ2-5; 9 nucleotides agree with TRBD1. Germline V lookup: CDR1 SGHRS, CDR2 YFSETQ. The junction had 17 bases not matched to a gene; V was cut back by 4 bases and J by 4 bases. The CDR3 consists of 18 residues. The CDR3 DNA, read in part, is TGCGCCAGCAGCCACCATACCAGGGGACAGGGTAGGCCAGAGACC. This gives the protein CASSHHTRGQGRPET. The full CDR3 sequence reads CASSHHTRGQGRPETQYF.

With respect to this clone: The read ends 3 residues shy of where the CDR3 ends; the end is completed using the germline J gene. The chain is built from TRBV16 and TRBJ1-3; no definite D call. CDR3 length equals 14 residues. V lost 3 bases to trimming and J lost 4 bases, with 10 bases between them. Germline CDR1 KGHSY, CDR2 FQNENV. CDR3 bases read: TGTGCCAGCAGCCACAAACAAGGGGGAAACACC. Protein product: CASSHKQGGNT. The full CDR3 protein is CASSHKQGGNTIYF.

On this clone: The read stops 3 residues short of the end of the CDR3; the missing end is completed from the germline J gene. The V call is TRBV5-6, the J call TRBJ1-3, with D hard to call. CDR3 length equals 15 residues. In germline, CDR1 is SGHDT, CDR2 YYEEEE. The V end lost 0 bases, the J end lost 5 bases, and 12 bases lay between the germline ends. The CDR3 here is CASSLEAESRNTIYF. The DNA read from the CDR3 is TGTGCCAGCAGCTTGGAGGCGGAGTCGAGAAACACC.

In regard to this clone: The observed sequence ends 3 residues before the CDR3 terminus, with the missing tail filled in from the germline J gene. This chain links TRBV2 with TRBJ2-5; D possibly corresponds to TRBD1 (5 bases). V was trimmed by 3 bases and J by 5 bases, leaving 10 bases between them. Germline V gives CDR1 SNHLY, CDR2 FYNNEI. The CDR3 has 13 amino acids. The sequenced CDR3 bases are TGTGCCAGCAGTGAGGTCGCAGGGGAGACC. This gives the protein CASSEVAGET. The full CDR3 protein reads CASSEVAGETQYF. The complete variable domain, with remaining parts taken from reference TRBV2 and TRBJ2-5, reads EPEVTQTPSHQVTQMGQEVILRCVPISNHLYFYWYRQILGQKVEFLVSFYNNEISEKSEIFDDQFSVERPDGSNFTLKIRSTKLEDSAMYFCASSEVAGETQYFGPGTRLLVL.

Of note for this clone: The missing CDR3 end, 3 residues past where the read stops, is filled in from the germline J gene. The V gene is TRBV7-3, the J gene TRBJ2-3, with 10 bases lining up with TRBD2. The CDR3 loop spans 16 amino acids. Germline-derived CDR1 and CDR2 are SGHTA and FQGTGA. Trimming took 4 bases from V and 4 from J; bases not matched to a gene: 8. CDR3 DNA (partial): TGTGCCAGCAGCTCACCAAGCGGGAGGGCCGCAGATACG. Amino acid sequence: CASSSPSGRAADT. The CDR3 as a whole reads CASSSPSGRAADTQYF. The variable domain in full, with the rest retrieved from reference TRBV7-3 and TRBJ2-3, is GAGVSQTPSNKVTEKGKYVELRCDPISGHTALYWYRQSLGQGPEFLIYFQGTGAADDSGLPNDRFFAVRPEGSVSTLKIQRTERGDSAVYLCASSSPSGRAADTQYFGPGTRLTVL.

As to this clone: The CDR3 is cut off 3 residues early in the read; its end comes from the germline J gene. The chain couples TRBV7-3 to TRBJ2-4; 10 bases align to TRBD1. CDR1 and CDR2 (germline): SGHTA, FQGTGA. The CDR3 has 14 amino acids. CDR3 in amino acids: CASSKGQGVGGQYF. The CDR3 DNA, read in part, is TGTGCCAGCAGCAAAGGACAGGGGGTTGGGGGT.

Comment on this clone: The read terminates 3 residues ahead of where the CDR3 ends, so the germline J gene completes it. The chain employs TRBV6-1 and TRBJ1-2; no definite D call. Germline CDR1 reads MNHNS; CDR2 reads SASEGT. The CDR3 extends over 19 amino acids. Partial CDR3 DNA: TGTGCCAGCAGTGAAGCGTCGACTAGCTGGGAATCCTCCTCCTACGAC. Residues: CASSEASTSWESSSYD. The whole CDR3 protein is CASSEASTSWESSSYDYTF.

Comments on this clone: The read halts 3 residues ahead of the CDR3 end, with the missing end drawn from the germline J gene. This sequence joins TRBV7-9 and TRBJ2-6; D not resolved. The V gene's germline CDR1 is SEHNR and CDR2 FQNEAQ (reference sequence). The V and J ends lost 10 bases and 3 bases respectively, with 10 bases between them. There are 13 residues in the CDR3. This CDR3 reads CAKLTGGANVLTF. Incomplete CDR3 DNA: TGTGCCAAGCTAACTGGTGGGGCCAACGTC.